A single sample is the source of the 8 T cell receptor beta chains below, sequenced in a study of T cells in tuberculosis. Data came from immunoSEQ multiplex PCR; TCRdb stores just in-frame clones and leaves some out. Among about 59,000 clones, under 90% were seen once, and the ten largest hold around 13%. Cells were sorted from thawed PBMC rested overnight and stained with GMM-loaded CD1B tetramer, viability dye and anti-CD3. CD1B tetramers were loaded with Rhodococcus equi-derived C32 glucose monomycolate. Sequenced sample: CD1b-GMM tetramer-negative cells sorted from PBMCs. Receptors originate from an adult woman with latent tuberculosis.

This chain uses TRBV5-8 with TRBJ1-1, with a weak D call TRBD1 (5 bases). This CDR3 has 16 residues. Germline CDR1 is SGHTS and CDR2 is YDEGEE. With 2 bases removed from V and 2 bases from J, the gap between germline ends came to 16 bases. Here the CDR3 reads CASSFAVLTDNTEAFF. Written as DNA, the CDR3 is TGTGCCAGCAGCTTCGCTGTTTTGACAGACAACACTGAAGCTTTCTTT.

The rearrangement uses TRBV7-2 and TRBJ2-3; TRBD1 agrees at 12 bases. The CDR3 contains 14 residues. Germline CDR1 and CDR2: SGHTA and FQGNSA. The trim removed 5 bases at V and 8 bases at J, leaving 5 bases unmatched. The CDR3 DNA sequence: TGTGCCAGCAGCCCGGGGACAGGGGGCGCTACGCAGTATTTT. It is translated as CASSPGTGGATQYF.

This clone appeared a few times. J is TRBJ1-5 and V is TRBV7-2; possibly TRBD1 for D (5 bases). From germline, CDR1 is SGHTA and CDR2 FQGNSA. Trimming took off 3 bases at V and 0 bases at J, with 9 bases between the two ends. The CDR3 covers 15 residues. The CDR3 reads CASSLTENSNQPQHF. The CDR3 DNA follows: TGTGCCAGCAGCTTGACAGAGAATAGCAATCAGCCCCAGCATTTT. The full variable domain, its missing parts supplied by reference TRBV7-2 and TRBJ1-5, is GAGVSQSPSNKVTEKGKDVELRCDPISGHTALYWYRQSLGQGLEFLIYFQGNSAPDKSGLPSDRFSAERTGGSVSTLTIQRTQQEDSAVYLCASSLTENSNQPQHFGDGTRLSIL.

J is TRBJ1-6 and V is TRBV27; D gene unclear. V shed 2 bases and J shed 5 bases, with 10 bases lying between them. The germline CDR1 and CDR2 sequences are MNHEY and SMNVEV (reference sequence). This CDR3 contains 15 residues. CDR3 coding DNA: TGTGCCAGCAGTTTACGACGGAGTAATAATTCACCCCTCCACTTT. It specifies CASSLRRSNNSPLHF.

In its sample, this clone ranks as medium-sized. The V and J genes are TRBV23-1 and TRBJ1-2; TRBD1 might be the D (6 bases). Being an ORF, TRBV23-1 has a function that is uncertain. Trimming pared 2 bases from V and 0 bases from J, leaving 19 bases between. The CDR3 has 18 residues. CDR3 sequence: CASSQLGGPDIPNYGYTF. For the CDR3, the DNA is TGCGCCAGCAGTCAACTCGGGGGGCCCGATATTCCTAACTATGGCTACACCTTC.

This clone was picked up a small number of times. This chain joins TRBV15 and TRBJ2-5, with D maybe TRBD2 (6 bases). Trimming cost V 1 base and J 1 base, with 7 bases left between them. From germline, CDR1 is LNHNV and CDR2 YYDKDF (reference sequence). The CDR3 consists of 14 residues. Written as DNA, the CDR3 is TGTGCCACCAGCAGAGGGGACTCCCAAGAGACCCAGTACTTC. This translates into CATSRGDSQETQYF.

The table lists this clone with a few counts. This sequence joins TRBV7-2 and TRBJ1-3; D unresolved. The V gene's germline CDR1 is SGHTA and CDR2 FQGNSA. The V gene lost 5 bases and the J gene lost 3 bases, with 5 bases spanning the gap. This CDR3 spans 12 amino acids. The DNA of the CDR3 is TGTGCCAGCAGCACTTATGGAAACACCATATATTTT. Protein product: CASSTYGNTIYF.

V usage is TRBV21-1 and J usage is TRBJ1-3; the table's D call, TRBD1, has no DNA check behind it. TRBV21-1 is a listed pseudogene. The length of the CDR3 is 19 residues. The CDR3 nucleotides are TGTGCCAGCAGCAAATCGGGTGGGGGCGGACCCAAAGGGCGTATCACCATATATTTT. Protein sequence: CASSKSGGGGPKGRITIYF.